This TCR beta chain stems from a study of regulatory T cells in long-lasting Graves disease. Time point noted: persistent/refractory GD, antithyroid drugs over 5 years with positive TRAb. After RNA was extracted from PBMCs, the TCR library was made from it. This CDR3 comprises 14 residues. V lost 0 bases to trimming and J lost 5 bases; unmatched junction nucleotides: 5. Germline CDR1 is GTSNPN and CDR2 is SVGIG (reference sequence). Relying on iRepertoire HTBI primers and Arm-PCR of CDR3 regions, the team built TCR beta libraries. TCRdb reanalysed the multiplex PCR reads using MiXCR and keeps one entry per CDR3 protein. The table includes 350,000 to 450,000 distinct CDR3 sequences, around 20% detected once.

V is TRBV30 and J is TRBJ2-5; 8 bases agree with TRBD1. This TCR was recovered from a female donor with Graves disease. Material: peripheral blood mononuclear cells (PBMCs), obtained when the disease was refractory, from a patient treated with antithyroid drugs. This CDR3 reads CAWSVTGGMETQYF. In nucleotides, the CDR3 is TGTGCCTGGAGTGTAACAGGGGGGATGGAGACCCAGTACTTC.